This T cell receptor (beta chain) is drawn from a study of beta chain features in type 1 diabetes. Study-wide results and caveats: Within each of all four CD4+ subsets, Type 1 diabetes patients had TCRB CDR3s that were moderately but significantly shorter.

The isolated RNA, all of it, was reverse transcribed, so expressed TCRB transcripts were what got sequenced. The method was immunoSEQ multiplex PCR; TCRdb's version includes in-frame clones alone and lacks a portion of them. In the table there are some 280,000 clones, over 11% of which are singletons. This clone has a handful of counts. As yet, its antigen is unknown. Germline CDR1 and CDR2: SGHNT and YYREEE (reference sequence). The V segment lost 3 bases and the J segment 2 bases; nucleotides outside the gene matches: 7. The CDR3 is 15 residues long. Sequenced sample: naive CD4+ T cells from blood. The chain couples TRBV5-4 to TRBJ2-7; 8 bases are shared with TRBD2. The TCR originated in a man under 40 with type 1 diabetes. The chain's CDR3 is CASSSPGLETYEQYF. The DNA of the CDR3 is TGTGCCAGCAGCTCCCCGGGACTAGAAACCTACGAGCAGTACTTC. The full variable domain, rest sourced from reference TRBV5-4 and TRBJ2-7, is ETGVTQSPTHLIKTRGQQVTLRCSSQSGHNTVSWYQQALGQGPQFIFQYYREEENGRGNFPPRFSGLQFPNYSSELNVNALELDDSALYLCASSSPGLETYEQYFGPGTRLTVT.